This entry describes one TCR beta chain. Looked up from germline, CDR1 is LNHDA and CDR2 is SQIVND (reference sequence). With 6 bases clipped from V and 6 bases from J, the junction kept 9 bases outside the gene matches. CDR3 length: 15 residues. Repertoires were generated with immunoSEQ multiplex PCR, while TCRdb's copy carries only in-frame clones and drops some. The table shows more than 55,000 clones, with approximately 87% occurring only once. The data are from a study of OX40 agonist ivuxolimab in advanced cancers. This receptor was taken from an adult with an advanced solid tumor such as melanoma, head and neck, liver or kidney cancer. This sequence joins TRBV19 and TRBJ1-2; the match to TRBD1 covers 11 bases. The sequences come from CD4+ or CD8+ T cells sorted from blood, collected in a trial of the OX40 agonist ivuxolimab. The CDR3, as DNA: TGTGCCAGTAGCAGGGACAGGGGGATTTCGGATGGCTACACCTTC. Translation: CASSRDRGISDGYTF.